This TCR beta chain emerged from a study of blood T cell repertoires in COVID-19. Study-level information: Some COVID-19 samples were acute and others convalescent; all came from the United States, Italy and Spain.

Profiling relied on immunoSEQ multiplex PCR, and the TCRdb table lists in-frame clones only, not all of them. The table includes more than 300,000 clones, roughly 89% detected once. Germline assignment: CDR1 SNHLY and CDR2 FYNNEI. V dropped 5 bases and J dropped 6 bases, with 11 bases sitting between them. The CDR3 has 13 residues. This chain links TRBV2 with TRBJ1-5, with D uncertain. The source is a woman younger than 45 with COVID-19, enrolled during active disease. Sequencing used peripheral blood. This CDR3 reads CASSRAEGQPQHF. The DNA for the CDR3 is TGTGCCAGCAGTCGGGCGGAGGGTCAGCCCCAGCATTTT.